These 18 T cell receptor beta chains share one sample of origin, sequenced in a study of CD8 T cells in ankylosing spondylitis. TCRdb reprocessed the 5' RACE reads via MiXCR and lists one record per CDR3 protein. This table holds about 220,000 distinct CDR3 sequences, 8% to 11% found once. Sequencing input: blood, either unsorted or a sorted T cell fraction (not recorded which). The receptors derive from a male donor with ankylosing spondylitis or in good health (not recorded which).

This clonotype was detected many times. The CDR3 sequence: CASILTENTEAFF. The DNA of the CDR3 is TGTGCCAGCATCCTGACAGAGAACACTGAAGCTTTCTTT. The rearrangement joins TRBV7-6 to TRBJ1-1; possibly TRBD1 for D (5 bases). CDR1 and CDR2 (germline): SGHVS, FNYEAQ. V was clipped by 7 bases and J by 1 base, with 10 bases between them. The CDR3 loop spans 13 amino acids. The full variable domain, completed using reference TRBV7-6 and TRBJ1-1, is GAGVSQSPRYKVTKRGQDVALRCDPISGHVSLYWYRQALGQGPEFLTYFNYEAQQDKSGLPNDRFSAERPEGSISTLTIQRTEQRDSAMYRCASILTENTEAFFGQGTRLTVV.

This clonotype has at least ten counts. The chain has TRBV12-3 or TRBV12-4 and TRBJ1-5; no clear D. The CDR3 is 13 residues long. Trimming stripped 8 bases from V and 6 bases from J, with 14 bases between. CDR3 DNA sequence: TGTGCCAGCTCCCGTGGGGAAGGTCAGCCCCAGCATTTT. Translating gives CASSRGEGQPQHF.

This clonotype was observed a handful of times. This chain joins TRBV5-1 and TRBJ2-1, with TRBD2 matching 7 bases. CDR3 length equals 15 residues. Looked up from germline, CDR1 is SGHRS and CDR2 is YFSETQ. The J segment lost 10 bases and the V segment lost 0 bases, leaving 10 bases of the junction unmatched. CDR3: CASSLVRGDGGEQFF. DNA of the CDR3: TGCGCCAGCAGCTTGGTTCGGGGGGACGGCGGGGAGCAGTTCTTC.

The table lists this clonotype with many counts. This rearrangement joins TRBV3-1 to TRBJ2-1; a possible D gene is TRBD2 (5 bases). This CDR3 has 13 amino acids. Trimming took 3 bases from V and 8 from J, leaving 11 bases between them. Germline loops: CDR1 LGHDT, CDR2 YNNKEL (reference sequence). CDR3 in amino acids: CASSHSKGDEQFF. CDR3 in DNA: TGTGCCAGCAGCCACTCCAAGGGAGATGAGCAGTTCTTC.

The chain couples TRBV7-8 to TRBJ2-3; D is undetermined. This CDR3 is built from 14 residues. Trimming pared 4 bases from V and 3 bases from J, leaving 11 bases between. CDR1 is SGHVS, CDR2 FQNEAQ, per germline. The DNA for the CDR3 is TGTGCCAGCAGCTCGTGGACCACAACAGATACGCAGTATTTT. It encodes CASSSWTTTDTQYF.

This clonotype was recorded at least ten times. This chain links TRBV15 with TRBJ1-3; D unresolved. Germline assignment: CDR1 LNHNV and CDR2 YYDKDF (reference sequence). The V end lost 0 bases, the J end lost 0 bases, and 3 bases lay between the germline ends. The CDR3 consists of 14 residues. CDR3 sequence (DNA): TGTGCCACCAGCAGAGACAGCTCTGGAAACACCATATATTTT. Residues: CATSRDSSGNTIYF.

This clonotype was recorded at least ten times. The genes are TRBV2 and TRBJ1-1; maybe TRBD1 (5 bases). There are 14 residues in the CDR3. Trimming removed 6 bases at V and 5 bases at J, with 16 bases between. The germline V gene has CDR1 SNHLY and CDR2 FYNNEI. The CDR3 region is CASRAGTARTEAFF. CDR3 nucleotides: TGTGCCAGCAGGGCCGGGACGGCGAGAACTGAAGCTTTCTTT.

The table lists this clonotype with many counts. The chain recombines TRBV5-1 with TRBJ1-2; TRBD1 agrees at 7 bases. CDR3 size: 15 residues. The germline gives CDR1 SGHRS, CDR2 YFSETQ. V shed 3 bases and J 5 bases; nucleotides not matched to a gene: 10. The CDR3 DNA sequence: TGCGCCAGCAGCTCCGAGGAGACAGGGAGTTATGGCTACACCTTC. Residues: CASSSEETGSYGYTF.

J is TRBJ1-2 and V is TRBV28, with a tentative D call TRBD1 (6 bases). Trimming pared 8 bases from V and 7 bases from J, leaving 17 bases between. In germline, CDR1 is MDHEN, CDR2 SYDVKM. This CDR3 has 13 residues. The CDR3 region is CASGSGVLGGYTF. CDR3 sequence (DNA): TGTGCCAGCGGCTCAGGGGTACTTGGTGGCTACACCTTC.

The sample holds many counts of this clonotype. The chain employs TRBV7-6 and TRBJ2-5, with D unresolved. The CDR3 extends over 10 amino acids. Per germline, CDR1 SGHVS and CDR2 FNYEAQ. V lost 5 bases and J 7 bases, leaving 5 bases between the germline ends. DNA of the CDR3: TGTGCCAGCAGCCCTGTGACCCAGTACTTC. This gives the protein CASSPVTQYF.

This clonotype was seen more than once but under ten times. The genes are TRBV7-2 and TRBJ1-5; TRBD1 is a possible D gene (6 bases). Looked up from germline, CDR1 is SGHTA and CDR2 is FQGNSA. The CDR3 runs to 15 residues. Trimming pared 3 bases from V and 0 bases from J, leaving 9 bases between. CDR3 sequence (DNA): TGTGCCAGCAGCTTGGGGGCTTATAGCAATCAGCCCCAGCATTTT. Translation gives CASSLGAYSNQPQHF.

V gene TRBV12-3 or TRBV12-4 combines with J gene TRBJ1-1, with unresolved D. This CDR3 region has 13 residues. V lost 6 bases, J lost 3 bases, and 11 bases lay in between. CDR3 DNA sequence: TGTGCCAGCAGCTACAAGGTGTACACTGAAGCTTTCTTT. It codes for CASSYKVYTEAFF.

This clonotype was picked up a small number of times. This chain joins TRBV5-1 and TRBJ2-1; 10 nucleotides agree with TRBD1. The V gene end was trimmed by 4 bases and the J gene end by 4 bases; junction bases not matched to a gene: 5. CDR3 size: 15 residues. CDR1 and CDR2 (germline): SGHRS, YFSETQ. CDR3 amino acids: CASSPTGGAYNEQFF. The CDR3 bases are TGCGCCAGCAGCCCGACAGGGGGCGCTTACAATGAGCAGTTCTTC.

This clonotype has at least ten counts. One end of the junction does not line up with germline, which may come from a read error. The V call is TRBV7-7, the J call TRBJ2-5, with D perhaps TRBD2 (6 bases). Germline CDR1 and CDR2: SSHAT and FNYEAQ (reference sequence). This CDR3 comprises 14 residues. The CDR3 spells CASSPILAQETQYF. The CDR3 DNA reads TGTGCTAGCAGTCCCATACTAGCTCAAGAGACCCAGTACTTC.

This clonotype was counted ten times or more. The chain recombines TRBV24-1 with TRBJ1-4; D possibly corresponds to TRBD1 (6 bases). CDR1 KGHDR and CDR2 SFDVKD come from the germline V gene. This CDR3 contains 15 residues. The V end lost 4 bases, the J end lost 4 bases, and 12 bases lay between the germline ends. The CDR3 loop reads CATSEQTGDNEKLFF. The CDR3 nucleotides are TGTGCCACCAGTGAACAGACAGGAGATAATGAAAAACTGTTTTTT.

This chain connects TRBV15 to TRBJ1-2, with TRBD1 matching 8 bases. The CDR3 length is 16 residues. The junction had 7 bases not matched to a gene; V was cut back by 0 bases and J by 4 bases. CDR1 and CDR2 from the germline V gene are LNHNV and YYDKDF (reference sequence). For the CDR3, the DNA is TGTGCCACCAGCAGAGATACATCGGACAGGGCCTATGGCTACACCTTC. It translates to CATSRDTSDRAYGYTF.

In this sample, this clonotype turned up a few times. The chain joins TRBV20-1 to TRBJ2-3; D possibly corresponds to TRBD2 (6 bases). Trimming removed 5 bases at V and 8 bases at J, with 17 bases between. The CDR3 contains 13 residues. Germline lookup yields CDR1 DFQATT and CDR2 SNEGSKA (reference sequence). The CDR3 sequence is CSALIGPEGTQYF. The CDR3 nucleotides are TGCAGTGCTCTCATTGGTCCGGAGGGTACGCAGTATTTT.

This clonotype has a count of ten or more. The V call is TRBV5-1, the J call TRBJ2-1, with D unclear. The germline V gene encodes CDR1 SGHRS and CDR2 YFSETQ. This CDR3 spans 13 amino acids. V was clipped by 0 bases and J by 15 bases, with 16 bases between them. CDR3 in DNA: TGCGCCAGCAGCTTGGGTACGAACGGCTTAGGGTTCTTC. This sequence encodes CASSLGTNGLGFF.